Shown below are 26 T cell receptor beta chains from a single sample sequenced in a study of shared T cell receptors in the human thymus. Method: immunoSEQ multiplex PCR; TCRdb's copy keeps in-frame clones and lacks some. Here the sample spans about 660,000 clones, 70% to 90% being singletons. The sample also formed part of further work on human thymus T cells.

The sample taken for sequencing was thymocytes. The receptor set was obtained from a boy in the first two years of life with a congenital heart defect.

The genes are TRBV30 and TRBJ1-3; unclear D gene. The CDR3 is 15 residues long. The V gene lost 5 bases and the J gene lost 0 bases, with 14 bases spanning the gap. Germline CDR1 GTSNPN, CDR2 SVGIG (reference sequence). The CDR3 reads CAWYVSGSSGNTIYF. The CDR3 nucleotides are TGTGCCTGGTATGTCTCGGGGTCCTCTGGAAACACCATATATTTT. Full variable domain (remainder filled in from reference TRBV30 and TRBJ1-3): SQTIHQWPATLVQPVGSPLSLECTVEGTSNPNLYWYRQAAGRGLQLLFYSVGIGQISSEVPQNLSASRPQDRQFILSSKKLLLSDSGFYLCAWYVSGSSGNTIYFGEGSWLTVV.

This clone has just a few counts. The V and J genes are TRBV6-6 and TRBJ2-5, with 9 nucleotides matching TRBD1. J lost 5 bases, V lost 5 bases, and 12 bases had no gene match. The V gene's germline CDR1 is MNHNY and CDR2 SVGAGI (reference sequence). This CDR3 is 16 amino acids long. The CDR3 loop is CASSRNRTGGVETQYF. The DNA of the CDR3 is TGTGCCAGCAGTAGAAACCGAACAGGGGGCGTGGAGACCCAGTACTTC.

The V call is TRBV6-1, the J call TRBJ2-7; a weak D match, TRBD1 (6 bases). The CDR3 is 15 amino acids. Trimming removed 3 bases at V and 0 bases at J, with 12 bases between. The V gene's germline CDR1 is MNHNS and CDR2 SASEGT. CDR3 loop: CASSEQGQSSYEQYF. The CDR3 coding sequence is TGTGCCAGCAGTGAGCAAGGACAGAGCTCCTACGAGCAGTACTTC.

The chain carries TRBV25-1 and TRBJ2-7; 11 bases fit TRBD1. V lost 7 bases and J lost 4; bases outside the gene matches: 6. Looked up from germline, CDR1 is MGHDK and CDR2 is SYGVNS. The CDR3 loop spans 14 amino acids. DNA of the CDR3: TGTGCCAGCACTCAAGGACAGGGGGCTTACGAGCAGTACTTC. Protein sequence: CASTQGQGAYEQYF.

The rearrangement joins TRBV27 to TRBJ2-1, with 9 bases fitting TRBD2. J gave up 4 bases and V 0 bases, and 7 bases lay outside the gene matches. The CDR3 runs 17 residues. Per germline, CDR1 MNHEY and CDR2 SMNVEV (reference sequence). CDR3 in amino acids: CASSLSAGGVGYNEQFF. The CDR3 nucleotides are TGTGCCAGCAGTTTATCGGCGGGAGGGGTTGGATACAATGAGCAGTTCTTC.

V is TRBV6-5 and J is TRBJ1-1; 8 bases line up with TRBD1. Germline loops: CDR1 MNHEY, CDR2 SVGAGI. The CDR3 consists of 15 residues. With 4 bases clipped from V and 6 bases from J, the junction kept 10 bases outside the gene matches. CDR3 coding DNA: TGTGCCAGCAGTTCTCCCGAGACAGGGGTTTCTGAAGCTTTCTTT. Its translation is CASSSPETGVSEAFF.

The gene calls are TRBV4-2 and TRBJ1-1; TRBD1 matches 7 bases. The CDR3 has 18 amino acids. V shed 1 base, J shed 6 bases, and the junction held 17 bases outside the gene matches. Germline CDR1 LGHNA, CDR2 YNFKEQ. CDR3 in amino acids: CASSQGGVGEGAFAEAFF. CDR3 DNA sequence: TGTGCCAGCAGCCAAGGAGGGGTAGGAGAGGGGGCGTTCGCTGAAGCTTTCTTT.

The J gene is TRBJ1-1, the V gene TRBV27, with unresolved D. The V gene lost 6 bases and the J gene lost 0 bases, with 20 bases spanning the gap. The CDR3 consists of 17 residues. Per the germline V gene, CDR1 is MNHEY and CDR2 is SMNVEV (reference sequence). The CDR3 region is CASSHTRGKIMNTEAFF. The DNA of the CDR3 is TGTGCCAGCAGCCATACGCGGGGTAAGATTATGAACACTGAAGCTTTCTTT.

The rearrangement joins TRBV5-1 to TRBJ2-7; D might be TRBD1 (5 bases). V gave up 1 base and J gave up 4 bases, with 12 bases separating them. This CDR3 comprises 14 residues. In germline, CDR1 is SGHRS, CDR2 YFSETQ. The CDR3 DNA follows: TGCGCCAGCAGCTTGTCACGACAGCGTTACGAGCAGTACTTC. This translates into CASSLSRQRYEQYF.

The chain combines TRBV28 with TRBJ2-2; 7 nucleotides align to TRBD1. There are 14 residues in the CDR3. Germline CDR1 MDHEN, CDR2 SYDVKM. V gave up 6 bases and J gave up 8 bases; unmatched junction bases: 9. This CDR3 is CASSLDRRGGELFF. CDR3 coding DNA: TGTGCCAGCAGCCTGGACAGGAGAGGGGGGGAGCTGTTTTTT. Supplemented by reference TRBV28 and TRBJ2-2, the full variable domain reads DVKVTQSSRYLVKRTGEKVFLECVQDMDHENMFWYRQDPGLGLRLIYFSYDVKMKEKGDIPEGYSVSREKKERFSLILESASTNQTSMYLCASSLDRRGGELFFGEGSRLTVL.

As concerns this clone: Other DNA sequences from this sample encode an identical CDR3 as well. This chain links TRBV20-1 with TRBJ2-7; the D is unclear. The CDR3 contains 11 residues. V shed 0 bases and J shed 4 bases, with 4 bases lying between them. Germline CDR1 and CDR2: DFQATT and SNEGSKA (reference sequence). The CDR3 loop is CSARDLYEQYF. In DNA, the CDR3 is TGCAGTGCTAGAGATCTGTACGAGCAGTACTTC.

The rearrangement joins TRBV5-1 to TRBJ1-2, with D hard to call. Germline V gives CDR1 SGHRS, CDR2 YFSETQ. The length of the CDR3 is 19 residues. Deletions cut 0 bases from V and 3 bases from J, with 24 bases between. The CDR3 bases are TGCGCCAGCAGCTTGGCCGCCGGCCCCAGCAACTACCTCGACTATGGCTACACCTTC. Amino acid sequence: CASSLAAGPSNYLDYGYTF. The full variable domain, with the rest looked up from reference TRBV5-1 and TRBJ1-2, is KAGVTQTPRYLIKTRGQQVTLSCSPISGHRSVSWYQQTPGQGLQFLFEYFSETQRNKGNFPGRFSGRQFSNSRSEMNVSTLELGDSALYLCASSLAAGPSNYLDYGYTFGSGTRLTVV.

This chain links TRBV19 with TRBJ1-2; 10 bases map to TRBD1. V lost 7 bases to trimming and J lost 7 bases; unmatched junction nucleotides: 3. The CDR3 length is 12 residues. Germline lookup yields CDR1 LNHDA and CDR2 SQIVND (reference sequence). CDR3 DNA: TGTGCCAGTACCGGGACAGGGGCTGGCTACACCTTC. This gives the protein CASTGTGAGYTF. Together with reference TRBV19 and TRBJ1-2, the CDR3 gives the full variable domain: DGGITQSPKYLFRKEGQNVTLSCEQNLNHDAMYWYRQDPGQGLRLIYYSQIVNDFQKGDIAEGYSVSREKKESFPLTVTSAQKNPTAFYLCASTGTGAGYTFGSGTRLTVV.

The chain is built from TRBV5-4 and TRBJ2-5; TRBD1 aligns across 8 bases. Matching the DNA end better, TRBJ2-7 makes the J call doubtful. The germline V gene has CDR1 SGHNT and CDR2 YYREEE (reference sequence). The length of the CDR3 is 14 residues. CDR3 DNA: TGTGCCAGCAGCCCCACAGGGACAGGCTACGAGCAGTACTTC. Translating gives CASSPTGTGYEQYF.

The chain's CDR3 is CASSTDRGYGYTF. DNA for the CDR3: TGTGCCAGCAGCACAGACAGGGGCTATGGCTACACCTTC. V usage is TRBV7-2 and J usage is TRBJ1-2, with 8 bases identical to TRBD1. Losses at the gene ends were 5 bases for V and 4 bases for J; bases not matched to a gene: 3. The length of the CDR3 is 13 residues. The germline V gene has CDR1 SGHTA and CDR2 FQGNSA.

This clone has just one count. This chain links TRBV10-3 with TRBJ2-1, with D perhaps matching TRBD1 (5 bases). The germline V and J ends were trimmed by 3 bases and 0 bases, with 9 bases remaining between them. Germline loops: CDR1 ENHRY, CDR2 SYGVKD. CDR3 size: 15 residues. CDR3 residues: CAISEQASSYNEQFF. In DNA form, the CDR3 reads TGTGCCATCAGTGAACAGGCAAGCTCCTACAATGAGCAGTTCTTC.

This chain connects TRBV4-1 to TRBJ2-3, with 7 bases identical to TRBD2. Germline loops: CDR1 MGHRA, CDR2 YSYEKL. The length of the CDR3 is 17 residues. The V segment lost 1 base and the J segment 1 base; nucleotides outside the gene matches: 8. The CDR3 reads CASSQVPLREGTDTQYF. The CDR3 DNA reads TGCGCCAGCAGCCAAGTTCCTCTCCGGGAGGGCACAGATACGCAGTATTTT.

The chain joins TRBV4-3 to TRBJ1-1; D is unresolved. Germline-derived CDR1 and CDR2 are LGHNA and YSLEER. The CDR3 consists of 14 residues. V was clipped by 2 bases and J by 0 bases, with 7 bases between them. As DNA, the CDR3 is TGCGCCAGCAGCCAAATGCGTTTGAACACTGAAGCTTTCTTT. It is translated as CASSQMRLNTEAFF.

This clone was observed once. This sequence joins TRBV27 and TRBJ1-2, with TRBD1 matching 7 bases. Trimming at V came to 5 bases and at J to 10 bases, leaving 19 bases not matched to a gene. CDR3 length equals 16 residues. Germline CDR1 and CDR2: MNHEY and SMNVEV (reference sequence). CDR3 in amino acids: CASSPEVTDRLLDYTF. In nucleotides, the CDR3 is TGTGCCAGCAGTCCTGAGGTAACGGACAGGCTACTCGACTACACCTTC.

The genes are TRBV28 and TRBJ2-6; TRBD1 is a possible D gene (7 bases). Per the germline V gene, CDR1 is MDHEN and CDR2 is SYDVKM. V was cut by 6 bases and J by 4 bases, with 19 bases left in between. This CDR3 is 17 amino acids long. The CDR3 DNA follows: TGTGCCAGCAGCTCAGAACAGGGGAGGTGGGGGGCCAACGTCCTGACTTTC. Translating gives CASSSEQGRWGANVLTF. Combining the CDR3 with reference TRBV28 and TRBJ2-6 gives the whole variable domain DVKVTQSSRYLVKRTGEKVFLECVQDMDHENMFWYRQDPGLGLRLIYFSYDVKMKEKGDIPEGYSVSREKKERFSLILESASTNQTSMYLCASSSEQGRWGANVLTFGAGSRLTVL.

The rearrangement links TRBV9 to TRBJ2-1, with 10 nucleotides matching TRBD2. V was clipped by 6 bases and J by 7 bases; unmatched bases: 10. Looked up from germline, CDR1 is SGDLS and CDR2 is YYNGEE. The length of the CDR3 is 15 residues. The CDR3 reads CASNTIAGGGNEQFF. CDR3 nucleotides: TGTGCCAGCAACACCATAGCGGGAGGTGGAAATGAGCAGTTCTTC.

V gene TRBV27 combines with J gene TRBJ1-5; D may be TRBD1 (6 bases). This CDR3 has 15 residues. Per germline, CDR1 MNHEY and CDR2 SMNVEV (reference sequence). V lost 2 bases and J lost 2, with 10 bases in between. For the CDR3, the DNA is TGTGCCAGCAGTTTAACAGGGAATGGCAATCAGCCCCAGCATTTT. Amino acids: CASSLTGNGNQPQHF.

V is TRBV27 and J is TRBJ2-7, with 9 bases lining up with TRBD2. With 8 bases clipped from V and 4 bases from J, the junction kept 12 bases outside the gene matches. The CDR3 sequence is 15 residues long. Germline CDR1 MNHEY, CDR2 SMNVEV (reference sequence). Here the CDR3 reads CASGIGGRALYEQYF. For the CDR3, the DNA is TGTGCCAGCGGCATCGGCGGGAGGGCCCTTTACGAGCAGTACTTC.

The chain carries TRBV27 and TRBJ2-3; 7 positions agree with TRBD2. The V gene's germline CDR1 is MNHEY and CDR2 SMNVEV (reference sequence). Losses at the gene ends were 3 bases for V and 5 bases for J; bases not matched to a gene: 14. This CDR3 comprises 17 residues. CDR3 DNA sequence: TGTGCCAGCAGTTTTATGATAGCGGGCTACTCCGGAGATACGCAGTATTTT. Its translation: CASSFMIAGYSGDTQYF.

The chain carries TRBV27 and TRBJ1-1, with 7 nucleotides matching TRBD1. CDR1 is MNHEY, CDR2 SMNVEV, per germline (reference sequence). J gave up 0 bases and V 6 bases, and 4 bases lay outside the gene matches. The CDR3 runs 14 residues. The CDR3: CASSPGQLNTEAFF. For the CDR3, the DNA is TGTGCCAGCAGCCCGGGACAGCTGAACACTGAAGCTTTCTTT.

The CDR3 DNA reads as TGCGCCAGCAGCTTATGCGGGGGGGCAGGGACCTACGAGCAGTACTTC. Translating gives CASSLCGGAGTYEQYF. The V call is TRBV5-1, the J call TRBJ2-7; 9 bases match TRBD2. The CDR3 runs 16 residues. CDR1 is SGHRS and CDR2 is YFSETQ in the germline V gene. V was pared by 2 bases and J by 2 bases, with 8 bases of the junction left unmatched.